This is a list of T cell receptor beta chains from one sample in a study of identical twins. TCRdb used MiXCR to reprocess the 5' RACE reads, holding one entry per CDR3 protein. The sample consists of about 530,000 distinct CDR3 sequences, roughly 15% of them appearing once. The sample was also linked to a second study, of yellow fever vaccine responses in identical twins.

Sequencing was performed on CD4+ T cells sorted from blood. Every receptor here comes from a woman in her late teens or twenties in good health. The CDR3 runs from the conserved cysteine through the conserved F or W. A D gene is named only where the DNA matches it firmly. Clone size is given for some rows only: seen once, a few or many times, or a class if the clone is expanded.

13 | - | TRBJ2-7 | few | TRBV5-1 | CASSFRGAFEQYF | TGCGCCAGCAGCTTTAGGGGCGCGTTCGAGCAGTACTTC
14 | TRBD1 | TRBJ2-5 | few | TRBV29-1 | CSVNGDRTQETQYF | TGCAGCGTTAACGGGGACAGAACCCAAGAGACCCAGTACTTC
17 | - | TRBJ1-5 | - | TRBV21-1 | CASGYRGRSDNDQPQHF | TGTGCCAGCGGATACAGGGGGCGCTCGGATAATGATCAGCCCCAGCATTTT
15 | TRBD2 | TRBJ2-5 | - | TRBV20-1 | CSAEERGPYQETQYF | TGCAGTGCCGAAGAGCGGGGCCCTTACCAAGAGACCCAGTACTTC
13 | - | TRBJ2-2 | - | TRBV20-1 | CSASRRGRGELFF | TGCAGTGCTAGCCGCCGAGGCCGTGGGGAGCTGTTTTTT
15 | - | TRBJ2-7 | few | TRBV27 | CASSSRALLFYEQYF | TGTGCCAGCAGTTCCAGGGCCCTACTTTTCTACGAGCAGTACTTC
13 | - | TRBJ2-2 | many | TRBV12-3/TRBV12-4 | CASSLFGTGELFF | TGTGCCAGCAGTTTATTTGGTACCGGGGAGCTGTTTTTT
14 | - | TRBJ1-5 | - | TRBV28 | CASSFSLGNQPQHF | TGTGCCAGCAGTTTCTCATTAGGCAATCAGCCCCAGCATTTT
14 | - | TRBJ1-1 | many | TRBV20-1 | CSARLTVGITEAFF | TGCAGTGCTAGACTGACAGTGGGGATCACTGAAGCTTTCTTT
16 | TRBD2 | TRBJ2-2 | - | TRBV2 | CASSRLAGNNAGELFF | TGTGCCAGCTCTAGACTAGCGGGAAATAATGCCGGGGAGCTGTTTTTT
16 | - | TRBJ2-1 | few | TRBV20-1 | CSARFEGSYSYNEQFF | TGCAGTGCTAGATTTGAGGGGAGCTACTCCTACAATGAGCAGTTCTTC
15 | - | TRBJ1-4 | - | TRBV5-6 | CASSDTREANEKLFF | TGTGCCAGCAGCGACACGCGGGAGGCTAATGAAAAACTGTTTTTT
14 | - | TRBJ2-3 | few | TRBV10-3 | CAIGGPYPGDTQYF | TGTGCCATCGGGGGACCCTACCCCGGAGATACGCAGTATTTT
15 | - | TRBJ1-4 | - | TRBV28 | CASSLSGTRTEKLFF | TGTGCCAGCAGTTTGTCCGGGACTAGGACTGAAAAACTGTTTTTT
15 | TRBD2 | TRBJ2-7 | few | TRBV29-1 | CSVEVGLAGAYEQYF | TGCAGCGTTGAAGTGGGACTAGCGGGGGCCTACGAGCAGTACTTC
15 | TRBD2 | TRBJ2-1 | few | TRBV5-1 | CASSPGTSTTENQFF | TGCGCCAGCAGCCCCGGGACTAGTACGACTGAAAATCAGTTCTTC
13 | - | TRBJ2-5 | - | TRBV5-1 | CASSSGQTETQYF | TGCGCCAGCAGCTCGGGTCAGACCGAGACCCAGTACTTC
15 | TRBD2 | TRBJ2-7 | - | TRBV28 | CASSLSPAGTYEQYF | TGTGCCAGCAGTTTATCTCCAGCGGGAACCTACGAGCAGTACTTC
13 | - | TRBJ2-5 | few | TRBV2 | CASSERQRETQYF | TGTGCCAGCAGTGAAAGGCAGAGGGAGACCCAGTACTTC
14 | - | TRBJ2-1 | few | TRBV19 | CASSTPQGSNEQFF | TGTGCCAGTAGTACCCCACAAGGGAGCAATGAGCAGTTCTTC
13 | - | TRBJ2-1 | - | TRBV6-1 | CAGRSSNTNEQFF | TGTGCCGGACGCAGTAGTAATACCAATGAGCAGTTCTTC
15 | - | TRBJ2-4 | few | TRBV28 | CASSFSGFAKNIQYF | TGTGCCAGCAGTTTTTCGGGTTTTGCCAAAAACATTCAGTACTTC
16 | TRBD2 | TRBJ2-3 | - | TRBV9 | CASSLGPSSGGETQYF | TGTGCCAGCAGCCTAGGCCCCTCTAGCGGGGGTGAGACGCAGTATTTT
12 | - | TRBJ2-3 | - | TRBV20-1 | CSATPLSATQYF | TGCAGTGCCACCCCCCTGTCGGCGACGCAGTATTTT
17 | TRBD1 | TRBJ2-6 | - | TRBV5-6 | CASSFTGGTSRANVLTF | TGTGCCAGCAGTTTCACAGGGGGGACAAGTCGGGCCAACGTCCTGACTTTC
14 | - | TRBJ2-7 | few | TRBV14 | CASSLSWGTDGQYF | TGTGCCAGCAGCCTCTCCTGGGGTACCGACGGGCAGTACTTC
12 | - | TRBJ2-7 | - | TRBV28 | CATSQIIYEQYF | TGTGCCACCTCACAGATTATCTACGAGCAGTACTTC
14 | - | TRBJ2-2 | many | TRBV29-1 | CSVGSGVNTGELFF | TGCAGCGTTGGATCAGGGGTTAACACCGGGGAGCTGTTTTTT
17 | TRBD1 | TRBJ2-2 | - | TRBV19 | CASSMGDRGPNTGELFF | TGTGCCAGTAGTATGGGGGACAGGGGGCCAAACACCGGGGAGCTGTTTTTT
15 | - | TRBJ1-2 | many | TRBV27 | CASSFGGDGGYGYTF | TGTGCCAGCAGTTTCGGGGGTGACGGCGGCTATGGCTACACCTTC
15 | - | TRBJ2-5 | - | TRBV5-1 | CASSLGLVDQETQYF | TGCGCCAGCAGTCTGGGTTTGGTGGACCAAGAGACCCAGTACTTC
17 | TRBD2 | TRBJ2-1 | few | TRBV7-9 | CASSLVVAGVPYNEQFF | TGTGCCAGCAGCTTAGTGGTAGCGGGAGTTCCCTACAATGAGCAGTTCTTC
15 | - | TRBJ1-1 | many | TRBV5-6 | CASSWGGRGGTEAFF | TGTGCCAGCAGCTGGGGGGGTAGGGGTGGCACTGAAGCTTTCTTT
16 | - | TRBJ1-1 | - | TRBV12-3/TRBV12-4 | CASSFLVGSMNTEAFF | TGTGCCAGCAGTTTCTTAGTGGGGTCGATGAACACTGAAGCTTTCTTT
15 | - | TRBJ2-7 | few | TRBV27 | CASRKDGVGTYEQYF | TGTGCCAGCAGGAAGGACGGGGTTGGCACCTACGAGCAGTACTTC
15 | TRBD2 | TRBJ2-3 | few | TRBV24-1 | CATSDRAGGTDTQYF | TGTGCCACCAGTGATCGAGCGGGAGGAACAGATACGCAGTATTTT
14 | - | TRBJ2-1 | - | TRBV12-5 | CASGRDSGRHEQFF | TGTGCTAGTGGCCGGGACTCGGGAAGGCATGAGCAGTTCTTC
16 | TRBD1 | TRBJ2-3 | - | TRBV7-9 | CASSVGQDLSTDTQYF | TGTGCCAGCAGCGTGGGACAGGATCTTAGCACAGATACGCAGTATTTT
16 | TRBD2 | TRBJ2-2 | - | TRBV12-5 | CASGGRTSQVTGELFF | TGTGCTAGTGGTGGGCGGACTAGCCAGGTTACCGGGGAGCTGTTTTTT
14 | TRBD1 | TRBJ1-4 | few | TRBV10-3 | CAIGGQGENEKLFF | TGTGCCATCGGGGGACAGGGAGAAAATGAAAAACTGTTTTTT
15 | TRBD1 | TRBJ1-5 | - | TRBV11-2 | CASSLEESGGKPQHF | TGTGCCAGCAGCTTAGAGGAGTCAGGGGGAAAGCCCCAGCATTTT
14 | - | TRBJ1-4 | - | TRBV7-8 | CASSLSSRGEKLFF | TGTGCCAGCAGCCTCAGTTCCCGGGGAGAAAAACTGTTTTTT